Listed here is a single TCR beta chain. Its cognate antigen is unknown. Trimming removed 2 bases at V and 3 bases at J, with 5 bases between. CDR1 and CDR2 (germline): SGHNT, YYREEE (reference sequence). The CDR3 loop spans 12 amino acids. The data derive from a study of cytomegalovirus exposure and HLA in healthy donors. Broader study findings: It was found in a later analysis that first-cohort TCR clusters tended to co-occur in the 100 to 150 validation repertoires. Many donors carried some public TCRs, although rarity characterized most TCR sequences.

The protocol was immunoSEQ multiplex PCR, while the TCRdb copy is restricted to in-frame clones and leaves out a portion. Seen here are about 130,000 clones, roughly 89% observed once, and the top ten hold around 1.2%. Input material: PBMCs. J is TRBJ2-5 and V is TRBV5-4; TRBD1 might be the D (5 bases). The TCR was taken from a young woman in good health and CMV-seronegative. Here the CDR3 reads CASSFREETQYF. The CDR3, as DNA: TGTGCCAGCAGCTTCAGGGAAGAGACCCAGTACTTC.